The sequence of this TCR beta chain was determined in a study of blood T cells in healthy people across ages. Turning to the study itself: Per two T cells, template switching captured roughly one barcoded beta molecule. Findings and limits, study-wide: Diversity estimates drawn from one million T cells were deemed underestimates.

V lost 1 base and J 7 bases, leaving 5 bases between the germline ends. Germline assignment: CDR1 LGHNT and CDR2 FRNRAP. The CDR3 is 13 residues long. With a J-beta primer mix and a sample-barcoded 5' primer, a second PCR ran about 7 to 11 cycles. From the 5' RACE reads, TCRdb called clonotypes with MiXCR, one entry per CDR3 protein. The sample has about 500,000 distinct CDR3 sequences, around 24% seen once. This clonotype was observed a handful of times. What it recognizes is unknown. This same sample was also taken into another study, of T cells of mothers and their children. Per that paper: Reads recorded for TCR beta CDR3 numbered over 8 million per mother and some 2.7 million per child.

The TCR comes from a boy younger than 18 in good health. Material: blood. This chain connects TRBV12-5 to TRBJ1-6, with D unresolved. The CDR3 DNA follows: TGTGCTAGTGGTTTGGACCCGAATTCACCCCTCCACTTT. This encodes CASGLDPNSPLHF.